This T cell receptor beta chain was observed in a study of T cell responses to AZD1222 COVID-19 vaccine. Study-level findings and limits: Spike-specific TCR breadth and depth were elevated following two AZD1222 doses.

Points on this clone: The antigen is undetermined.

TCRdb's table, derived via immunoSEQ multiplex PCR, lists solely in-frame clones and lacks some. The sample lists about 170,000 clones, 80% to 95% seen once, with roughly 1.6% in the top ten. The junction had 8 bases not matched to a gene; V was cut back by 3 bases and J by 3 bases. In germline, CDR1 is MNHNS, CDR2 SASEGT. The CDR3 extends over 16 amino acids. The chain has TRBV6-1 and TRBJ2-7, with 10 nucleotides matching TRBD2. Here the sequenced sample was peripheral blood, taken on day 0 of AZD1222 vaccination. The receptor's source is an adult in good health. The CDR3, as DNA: TGTGCCAGCAGTGATTCCGCTAGCGGGAGAATCTACGAGCAGTACTTC. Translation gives CASSDSASGRIYEQYF.